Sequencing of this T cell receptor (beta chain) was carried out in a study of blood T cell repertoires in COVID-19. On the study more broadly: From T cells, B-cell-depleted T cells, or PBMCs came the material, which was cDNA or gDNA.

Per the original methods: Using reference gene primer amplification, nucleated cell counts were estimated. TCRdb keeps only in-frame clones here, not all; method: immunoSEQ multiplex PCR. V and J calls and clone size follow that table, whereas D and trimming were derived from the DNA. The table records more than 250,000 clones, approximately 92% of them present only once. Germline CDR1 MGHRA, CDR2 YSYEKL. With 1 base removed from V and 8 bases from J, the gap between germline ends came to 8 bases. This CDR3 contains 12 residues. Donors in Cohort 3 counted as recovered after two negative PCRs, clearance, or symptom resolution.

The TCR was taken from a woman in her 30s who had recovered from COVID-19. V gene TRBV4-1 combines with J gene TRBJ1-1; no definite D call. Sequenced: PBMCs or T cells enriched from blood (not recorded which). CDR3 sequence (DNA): TGCGCCAGCAGCCAAGGACATACAGAAGCTTTCTTT. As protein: CASSQGHTEAFF.